The rows below give T cell receptor beta chains drawn from one sample of a study of T cell responses to AZD1222 COVID-19 vaccine. Profiled with immunoSEQ multiplex PCR; TCRdb holds only in-frame clones, not every one. The sample holds 240,000 or so clones, 85% to 95% seen once. The sample was peripheral blood, taken on day 0 of AZD1222 vaccination. The receptors stem from an adult in good health. Each CDR3 is given with its conserved first and last residue. Fields, in order: clone size, D gene, V gene, J gene, CDR3 DNA, CDR3 protein. A D gene is named only where the DNA matches it firmly. A clone size is listed for some rows: how often the clone was seen (once, few, many), or a class if it is expanded.

>-|TRBD1|TRBV4-2|TRBJ1-5
TGTGCCAGCAGCCAAGAGAGGACAGGGCTTCAGCCCCAGCATTTT
CASSQERTGLQPQHF
>-|-|TRBV19|TRBJ1-1
TGTGCTTCCCACGGAGGGCGATTTGGCACTGAAGCTTTCTTT
CASHGGRFGTEAFF
>-|TRBD2|TRBV5-1|TRBJ2-3
TGCGCCAGCAGCTTGAGGACTAGCGGGGGGGCCCGGGATACGCAGTATTTT
CASSLRTSGGARDTQYF
>once|-|TRBV5-1|TRBJ2-1
TGCGCCAGCAGCTTGCCGAGCTCCTACAATGAGCAGTTCTTC
CASSLPSSYNEQFF
>once|-|TRBV4-2|TRBJ1-2
TGTGCCAGCAGCCAAGTGGGTGAGAGGACAGCGGGCTACACCTTC
CASSQVGERTAGYTF
>-|-|TRBV27|TRBJ1-2
TGTGCCAGCAGTTTACACAGCCGCTATGGCTACACCTTC
CASSLHSRYGYTF
>-|TRBD1|TRBV10-3|TRBJ1-4
TGTGCCATCAGCGACAGGGAGACTAATGAAAAACTGTTTTTT
CAISDRETNEKLFF
>-|-|TRBV4-2|TRBJ2-3
TGTGCCAGCAGCCGCACGGTTACCGATACGCAGTATTTT
CASSRTVTDTQYF
>once|-|TRBV19|TRBJ1-6
TGTGCCAGTAGTATACAGAGCTCCTATAATTCACCCCTCCACTTT
CASSIQSSYNSPLHF
>-|TRBD1|TRBV4-1|TRBJ1-1
TGCGCCAGCAGCCATCACGGACAGGGATTAATAGCTTTCTTT
CASSHHGQGLIAFF
>-|TRBD1|TRBV5-6|TRBJ2-2
TGTGCCAGCAGCGGTGGGACAGCGAACACCGGGGAGCTGTTTTTT
CASSGGTANTGELFF
>-|-|TRBV4-2|TRBJ1-5
TGTGCCAGCAGCCAATCGCAGACCCCAAGAGGGGACCAGCCCCAGCATTTT
CASSQSQTPRGDQPQHF
>-|-|TRBV3-1/TRBV3-2|TRBJ1-1
TGTGCCAGCAGCCAAGACCCTCAGAACACTGAAGCTTTCTTT
CASSQDPQNTEAFF
>-|-|TRBV19|TRBJ1-5
TGTGCCGGCGGGGGACATAGCAATCAGCCCCAGCATTTT
CAGGGHSNQPQHF
>once|TRBD1|TRBV4-1|TRBJ2-7
TGCGCCAGCAGCCTAACCAGACAGGGACCCTCCTACGAGCAGTACTTC
CASSLTRQGPSYEQYF
>-|-|TRBV28|TRBJ1-2
TGTGCCAGCAGTTTATTCGCAGGGGTCTCCACCTTC
CASSLFAGVSTF
>-|-|TRBV3-1/TRBV3-2|TRBJ2-2
TGTGCCAGCAGCCATCTCACCAGGAACACCGGGGAGCTGTTTTTT
CASSHLTRNTGELFF
>-|TRBD2|TRBV7-2|TRBJ2-1
TGTGCCAGCAGCTTAGAAGGGACTAGCGGGAGACACTACAATGAGCAGTTCTTC
CASSLEGTSGRHYNEQFF
>-|-|TRBV10-3|TRBJ2-2
TGTGCCATCAGTGGACATAGTGTAACCGGGGAGCTGTTTTTT
CAISGHSVTGELFF
>-|-|TRBV3-1/TRBV3-2|TRBJ2-7
TGTGCCAGCAGCCAATCGGGGGAGCAGTACTTC
CASSQSGEQYF
>few|-|TRBV19|TRBJ2-7
TGTGCCAGTGCGATGGGATCATATTACGAGCAGTACTTC
CASAMGSYYEQYF
>-|TRBD2|TRBV3-1/TRBV3-2|TRBJ2-7
TGTGCCAGCAGCTACCTAGGACTAGCGGGACACGAGCAGTACTTC
CASSYLGLAGHEQYF
>-|-|TRBV7-3|TRBJ1-1
TGTGCCAGCAGCTTAACTCTCAGGAGTGAAGCTTTCTTT
CASSLTLRSEAFF
>-|TRBD2|TRBV20-1|TRBJ2-7
TGCAGTGCTAGTACTCCGGGACTAGGAAATGAGCAGTACTTC
CSASTPGLGNEQYF
>-|-|TRBV19|TRBJ1-5
TGTGCCAGTAGTACAGGGATTTATAGCAATCAGCCCCAGCATTTT
CASSTGIYSNQPQHF
>-|-|TRBV3-1/TRBV3-2|TRBJ1-2
TGTGCCAGCAGCCAAGGGGGATATGGCTACACCTTC
CASSQGGYGYTF
>-|-|TRBV4-3|TRBJ1-5
TGCGCCAGCAGCCGGGTTTTGGGCAATCAGCCCCAGCATTTT
CASSRVLGNQPQHF
>-|-|TRBV9|TRBJ1-4
TGTGCCAGCAGCGGATCAACTAATGAAAAACTGTTTTTT
CASSGSTNEKLFF
>-|TRBD1|TRBV6-5|TRBJ2-7
TGTGCCAGCAGAACAGGGGGGTACTACGAGCAGTACTTC
CASRTGGYYEQYF
>once|TRBD1|TRBV28|TRBJ1-4
TGTGCCAGCACGACAGGGTCTGCAACTAATGAAAAACTGTTTTTT
CASTTGSATNEKLFF
>once|TRBD1|TRBV30|TRBJ2-1
TGTGCCTGGAGCCGGGACAGGAGCTCCTACAATGAGCAGTTCTTC
CAWSRDRSSYNEQFF
>-|TRBD2|TRBV7-2|TRBJ2-3
TGTGCCAGCAGCACCGGTAGCGGGGGGCGGGCAGATACGCAGTATTTT
CASSTGSGGRADTQYF
>-|-|TRBV3-1/TRBV3-2|TRBJ2-7
TGTGCCAGCAGCCAAGATAGAAGGGAGCAGTACTTC
CASSQDRREQYF
>-|-|TRBV18|TRBJ1-5
TGTGCCAGCTCACCCCTCCCTAGCAATCAGCCCCAGCATTTT
CASSPLPSNQPQHF
>few|TRBD1|TRBV27|TRBJ1-5
TGTGCCAGCAGTTTCCTATCCGGGACAGGGAATCAGCCCCAGCATTTT
CASSFLSGTGNQPQHF
>-|TRBD1|TRBV19|TRBJ1-2
TGTGCCAGTAGTAAGACAGGGGGGAACTATGGCTACACCTTC
CASSKTGGNYGYTF
>-|-|TRBV30|TRBJ1-1
TGTGCCTGGGACGGACTGCCGAACACTGAAGCTTTCTTT
CAWDGLPNTEAFF
>-|-|TRBV10-3|TRBJ2-3
TGTGCCATCACCAGCGGCAGCACAGATACGCAGTATTTT
CAITSGSTDTQYF
>-|TRBD1|TRBV28|TRBJ2-7
TGTGCCAGCAGTTTCGGGGACAGGGTGTACGAGCAGTACTTC
CASSFGDRVYEQYF
>-|-|TRBV19|TRBJ1-1
TGTGCCAGTAGTTCAGGGACTTTACTAAAATCGAAGGGAACTGAAGCTTTCTTT
CASSSGTLLKSKGTEAFF
>-|TRBD2|TRBV10-1|TRBJ2-3
TGCGCCAGCAGTGGGCCTAGCGGGGGTACAAATACGCAGTATTTT
CASSGPSGGTNTQYF
>-|-|TRBV28|TRBJ2-5
TGTGCCAGCAGTTTACTCGCGAAAGAGACCCAGTACTTC
CASSLLAKETQYF
>-|-|TRBV27|TRBJ1-6
TGTGCCAGCAGTTTAGGAGGGATCAGTTCACCCCTCCACTTT
CASSLGGISSPLHF
>-|TRBD1|TRBV2|TRBJ1-1
TGTGCCAGCAGCGCCGACAGGGGGGTACGAGCTTTCTTT
CASSADRGVRAFF
>-|-|TRBV24-1|TRBJ1-1
TGTGCCACCAGTGACTCGGACAGTCCCGGAGCTTTCTTT
CATSDSDSPGAFF
>-|-|TRBV28|TRBJ1-1
TGTGCCGTGGGGACTGAAGCTTTCTTT
CAVGTEAFF
>-|-|TRBV5-4|TRBJ2-7
TGTGCCAGCAGCACTTCCTCCGAGCAGTACTTC
CASSTSSEQYF